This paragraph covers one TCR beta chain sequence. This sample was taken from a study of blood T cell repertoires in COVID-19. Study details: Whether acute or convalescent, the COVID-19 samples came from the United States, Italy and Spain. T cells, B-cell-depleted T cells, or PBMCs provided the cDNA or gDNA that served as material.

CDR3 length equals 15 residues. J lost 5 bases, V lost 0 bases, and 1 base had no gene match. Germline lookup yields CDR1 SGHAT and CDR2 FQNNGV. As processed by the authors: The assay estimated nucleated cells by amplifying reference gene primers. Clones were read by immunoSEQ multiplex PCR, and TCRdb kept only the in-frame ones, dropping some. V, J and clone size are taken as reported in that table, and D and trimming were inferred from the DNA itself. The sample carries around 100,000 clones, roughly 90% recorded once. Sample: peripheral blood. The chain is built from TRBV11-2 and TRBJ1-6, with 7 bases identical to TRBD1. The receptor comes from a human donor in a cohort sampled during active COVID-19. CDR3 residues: CASSLEGQNNSPLHF. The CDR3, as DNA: TGTGCCAGCAGCTTAGAGGGACAGAATAATTCACCCCTCCACTTT.